This TCR beta chain comes out of a study of shared clonotypes between healthy human individuals. The ends lost 2 bases at V and 5 bases at J; junction bases unmatched: 3. CDR1 and CDR2 (germline): SEHNR, FQNEAQ (reference sequence). The CDR3 covers 15 residues. Original processing methods: ImmunoSEQ gave junction-only sequences without quality scores, so filtering differed. The assay was immunoSEQ multiplex PCR, and TCRdb's table has in-frame clones only and misses some. That table furnishes V, J and clone size, whereas the DNA furnished D and trimming. Among around 750,000 clones listed, 74% were seen once.

V is TRBV7-9 and J is TRBJ1-5; TRBD1 matches at 10 bases. Source material: memory CD4+ T cells sorted from blood. Subset defined: CD45RA-negative fraction. This TCR derives from a woman in her 30s in good health. CDR3 DNA: TGTGCCAGCAGCTTATCCGGGACAGGGGATCAGCCCCAGCATTTT. It translates to CASSLSGTGDQPQHF.